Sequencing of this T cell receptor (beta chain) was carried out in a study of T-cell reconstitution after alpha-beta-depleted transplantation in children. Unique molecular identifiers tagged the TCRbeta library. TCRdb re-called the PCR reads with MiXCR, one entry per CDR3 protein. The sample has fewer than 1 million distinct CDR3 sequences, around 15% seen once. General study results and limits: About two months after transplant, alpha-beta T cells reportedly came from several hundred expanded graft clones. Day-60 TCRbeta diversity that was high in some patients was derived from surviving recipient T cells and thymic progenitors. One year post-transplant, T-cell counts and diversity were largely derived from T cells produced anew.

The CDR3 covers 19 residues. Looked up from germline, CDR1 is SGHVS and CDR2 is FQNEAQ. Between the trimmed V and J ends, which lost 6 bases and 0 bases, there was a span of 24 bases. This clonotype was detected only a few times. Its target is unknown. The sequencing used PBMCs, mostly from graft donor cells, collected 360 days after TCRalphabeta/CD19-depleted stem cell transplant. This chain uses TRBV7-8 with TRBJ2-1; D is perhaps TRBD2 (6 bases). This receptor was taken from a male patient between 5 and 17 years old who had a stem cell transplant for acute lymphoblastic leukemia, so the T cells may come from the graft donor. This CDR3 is CASRPSWGGGTISYNEQFF. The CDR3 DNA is TGTGCCAGCAGGCCGAGTTGGGGAGGAGGAACCATCTCCTACAATGAGCAGTTCTTC.